This T cell receptor (beta chain) originates from a study of cytomegalovirus exposure and HLA in healthy donors. As for the study in general: The 110 or so validation repertoires used a platform that matched the one used for the roughly 700 first-cohort repertoires, as a later analysis reported. The study, taken as a whole, reports: For most TCR sequences rarity was the rule, although some public TCRs occurred in many donors.

Comments on this clone: The target antigen is unknown.

Clones were sequenced by immunoSEQ multiplex PCR, and TCRdb holds only the in-frame ones, with some missing. The sample yields tens of thousands of clones, about nine tenths seen once. Germline CDR1 and CDR2: SGHNT and YENEEA. The CDR3 has 14 residues. The V end lost 5 bases, the J end lost 4 bases, and 13 bases lay between the germline ends. The donors were in the roughly 120-subject validation cohort, distinct from the approximately 700-subject first cohort. Sequencing was performed on PBMCs. V and J are TRBV11-3 and TRBJ2-3; the D is unclear. This TCR came from a man under 40 in good health and CMV-seronegative. DNA for the CDR3: TGTGCCAGCAGCCGACACCCCCAAGCAGATACGCAGTATTTT. Translating it yields CASSRHPQADTQYF.